One and the same sample provided the 12 T cell receptor delta chains below, sequenced in a study of gamma delta lymphoproliferative disorders and STAT genes. PBMCs from patients and controls supplied the genomic DNA for sequencing. TCRdb re-called clones from the multiplex PCR reads using CATT. The profile shows about 3,100 delta-chain clones, 0.95% to 1.5% of them singletons. The sequenced sample was blood. The receptor set was obtained from a human donor in good health.

Only a few counts were recorded for this clone. TCRdb lists the protein of a much larger clone for this DNA, which differs at residue 13, so this is likely a read error; the protein given here is translated from the DNA itself. The chain employs TRDV2 and TRDJ3; maybe TRDD3 (6 bases). CDR1 and CDR2 (germline): GEAIGNYY, EKD. The CDR3 has 18 amino acids. The CDR3 protein is CACDTLGGSSWDARQMFF. CDR3 DNA: TGTGCCTGTGACACCCTTGGGGGCAGCTCCTGGGACGCCCGACAGATGTTTTTC.

Comment on this clone: A far larger clone is one base from this, pointing to a likely read error. Other DNA sequences in the same sample also yield this CDR3. The chain employs TRDV1 and TRDJ1; D unresolved. Between the trimmed V and J ends, which lost 2 bases and 8 bases, there was a span of 39 bases. Per the germline V gene, CDR1 is TSWWSYY and CDR2 is QGS. CDR3 length: 22 residues. CDR3 sequence (DNA): TGTGCTCTTGGGGAAACTTATAAGCCGGTGACACAAACCATGCCGGGCGGGGTGAAACTCATCTTT. It is translated as CALGETYKPVTQTMPGGVKLIF.

This clone was seen a few times. The chain links TRDV2 to TRDJ3; 11 bases fit TRDD3. The germline gives CDR1 GEAIGNYY, CDR2 EKD. The CDR3 has 21 amino acids. The V segment lost 0 bases and the J segment 3 bases; nucleotides outside the gene matches: 12. CDR3 in amino acids: CACDTVPGLGDTVWDTRQMFF. The CDR3 coding sequence is TGTGCCTGTGACACCGTTCCGGGGCTGGGGGATACAGTCTGGGACACCCGACAGATGTTTTTC.

The table lists this clone with a few counts. The TCRdb record carries a much larger clone's protein, which differs from this DNA's translation at residue 3; a read error is the likely cause, and the protein listed here is the DNA translation. The chain is built from TRDV2 and TRDJ1; D gene ambiguous. This CDR3 has 17 amino acids. Germline CDR1 and CDR2: GEAIGNYY and EKD. The CDR3 loop is CARDTVGSTGATDKLIF. The DNA of the CDR3 is TGTGCCCGTGACACCGTAGGGAGTACCGGGGCCACCGATAAACTCATCTTT.

For this clone: A far larger clone is one base from this, pointing to a likely read error. This sample also contains other DNA sequences that code for the same CDR3. This sequence joins TRDV2 and TRDJ1; 11 bases are a match to TRDD3. This CDR3 has 22 amino acids. V shed 3 bases and J 2 bases; nucleotides not matched to a gene: 25. Germline lookup yields CDR1 GEAIGNYY and CDR2 EKD. CDR3 bases: TGTGCCTGTGACCCCGTGACTGGGGGATATGCGGGACGTTTCAAATCGACCGATAAACTCATCTTT. It yields the protein CACDPVTGGYAGRFKSTDKLIF.

For this clone: A far larger clone is just one base off, so this is likely a read error. Other DNA sequences in the same sample also yield this CDR3. The J gene is TRDJ3, the V gene TRDV2, with TRDD3 as a possible D gene (6 bases). This CDR3 comprises 18 residues. From germline, CDR1 is GEAIGNYY and CDR2 EKD. The CDR3 loop is CACDPAGGRSWDTRQMFF. The DNA for the CDR3 is TGTGCCTGTGACCCCGCGGGGGGAAGGTCCTGGGACACTCGACAGATGTTTTTC.

Concerning this clone: TCRdb attributes to this sequence the protein of a much larger clone, which differs from the DNA translation at residue 5; a read error is likely, and the protein displayed is translated from the DNA. In nucleotides, the CDR3 is TGTGCCTGTGACCCCCTGGGGGCTCCACGGGAACAACTCATCTTT. This codes for CACDPLGAPREQLIF. J is TRDJ1 and V is TRDV2; 7 nucleotides align to TRDD3. The ends lost 3 bases at V and 9 bases at J; junction bases unmatched: 15. In germline, CDR1 is GEAIGNYY, CDR2 EKD. The CDR3 length is 15 residues.

There are a few counts of this clone. A far more abundant clone sits one base away, making this likely a read error. Within the sample, other DNA sequences also encode this same CDR3. This chain links TRDV2 with TRDJ1; 7 bases fit TRDD3. The CDR3 totals 17 residues. Germline V gene data show CDR1 as GEAIGNYY and CDR2 as EKD. The CDR3 is CACDTLLGTRGTDKLIF. The CDR3 DNA sequence: TGTGCCTGTGACACCTTACTGGGGACTCGGGGCACCGATAAACTTATCTTT.

The chain employs TRAV36/DV7 and TRDJ1, with TRDD3 identical over 12 bases. The CDR3 sequence is 16 residues long. Germline CDR1 and CDR2: VTNFRS and LTSSGIE (reference sequence). V shed 7 bases and J 6 bases; nucleotides not matched to a gene: 16. CDR3 in DNA: TGTGCTCTTCCTCGACCATACTGGGGGATACTTAATAAACTCATCTTT. Translating it yields CALPRPYWGILNKLIF.

DNA for the CDR3: TGTGCCTGTGACCCGCTGCCACTTTCTGGGGGATACGACGGTCTCATCTTT. It specifies CACDPLPLSGGYDGLIF. Called V gene: TRDV2; the J gene was not called; TRDD3, as called in the table, went unchecked against the DNA. The V gene's germline CDR1 is GEAIGNYY and CDR2 EKD. The CDR3 has 17 residues.

This clone was detected only a few times. This likely came from a read error, as a far larger clone is one base away. Distinct nucleotide sequences in the sample also encode this CDR3. This chain connects TRDV2 to TRDJ1; D might be TRDD3 (6 bases). V shed 0 bases and J shed 1 base, with 14 bases lying between them. CDR3 length: 16 amino acids. The germline V gene encodes CDR1 GEAIGNYY and CDR2 EKD. CDR3 amino acids: CACDTVTGGPTDKLIF. The CDR3 DNA follows: TGTGCCTGTGACACCGTCACCGGGGGACCCACCGATAAACTCATCTTT.

Remarks on this clone: It is likely a read error: a sequence one base away is far more abundant. The sample holds other DNA sequences that translate to the same CDR3. The rearrangement joins TRDV2 to TRDJ1; TRDD3 matches 10 bases. Germline CDR1 GEAIGNYY, CDR2 EKD. The CDR3 extends over 19 amino acids. The V segment lost 0 bases and the J segment 1 base; nucleotides outside the gene matches: 13. CDR3: CACDTVGPGGYGGTDKLIF. As DNA, the CDR3 is TGTGCCTGTGACACCGTGGGACCTGGGGGATATGGGGGCACCGATAAACTCATCTTT.